The rows below give T cell receptor beta chains drawn from one sample of a study of neurological immune-mediated disorders. TCRdb reanalysed the 5' RACE reads using MiXCR and keeps one entry per CDR3 protein. Of under 65,000 distinct CDR3 sequences in the sample, approximately 25% are singletons; the top ten hold 4.6%. Sequenced material: PBMCs. The receptors originated from a man in his fifties or sixties with HTLV-1-associated myelopathy (HAM/TSP). Both conserved end residues are part of each CDR3. D genes are given only for firm matches. Only part of the rows carry a size: once, few, many, or a class if the clone is expanded.

V gene	clone size	D gene	J gene	CDR3 protein	CDR3 DNA
TRBV9	many	-	TRBJ1-3	CASSESSSGNTIYF	TGTGCCAGCAGCGAGAGCAGCTCTGGAAACACCATATATTTT
TRBV12-3/TRBV12-4	many	-	TRBJ2-1	CASRLDSDNEQFF	TGTGCCAGCAGACTGGACAGCGACAATGAGCAGTTCTTC
TRBV29-1	many	-	TRBJ2-1	CSVAPVGVEGSSEQFF	TGCAGCGTGGCCCCGGTCGGCGTCGAGGGCAGCAGTGAGCAGTTCTTC
TRBV5-1	-	-	TRBJ2-1	CASSLAAINYNEQFF	TGCGCCAGCAGCTTGGCGGCTATCAACTACAATGAGCAGTTCTTC
TRBV20-1	many	-	TRBJ2-7	CSASTGREQYF	TGCAGTGCTAGCACAGGGCGCGAGCAGTACTTC
TRBV7-2	-	TRBD2	TRBJ2-4	CASSLTLAGSKNIQYF	TGTGCCAGCAGCTTAACCCTAGCGGGCTCCAAAAACATTCAGTACTTC
TRBV5-1	many	TRBD2	TRBJ2-1	CASSLVAGTYNEQFF	TGCGCCAGCAGCTTGGTAGCGGGTACCTACAATGAGCAGTTCTTC
TRBV20-1	many	TRBD2	TRBJ2-3	CSARLAGGGTQYF	TGCAGTGCTCGACTAGCGGGAGGTGGTACGCAGTATTTT
TRBV24-1	many	-	TRBJ2-1	CATSDPSSRGAYNEQFF	TGTGCCACCAGTGATCCGAGCTCGAGAGGGGCCTACAATGAGCAGTTCTTC
TRBV15	once	-	TRBJ2-1	CATSRGERGNEQFF	TGTGCCACCAGCAGGGGGGAGCGAGGCAATGAGCAGTTCTTC
TRBV24-1	many	-	TRBJ2-5	CATSDPDPETQYF	TGTGCCACCAGTGACCCGGACCCAGAGACCCAGTACTTC
TRBV7-3	many	TRBD1	TRBJ1-6	CASSLLGTGGNSPLHF	TGTGCCAGCAGCTTGTTGGGGACAGGGGGTAATTCACCCCTCCACTTT
TRBV2	many	-	TRBJ1-2	CASSPPGANYGYTF	TGTGCCAGCAGTCCTCCGGGAGCTAACTATGGCTACACCTTC
TRBV4-2	-	-	TRBJ2-4	CASSQEQNIQYF	TGTGCCAGCAGCCAAGAACAAAACATTCAGTACTTC
TRBV27	many	-	TRBJ2-7	CASSLAGFYEQYF	TGTGCCAGCAGTTTGGCAGGCTTCTACGAGCAGTACTTC
TRBV20-1	-	TRBD2	TRBJ2-1	CSARDGLAGGLLGNEQFF	TGCAGTGCTAGAGATGGCCTAGCGGGAGGACTTCTTGGGAATGAGCAGTTCTTC
TRBV5-1	-	-	TRBJ2-5	CASSSHKREETQYF	TGCGCCAGCAGCTCCCATAAGCGGGAAGAGACCCAGTACTTC
TRBV20-1	many	TRBD1	TRBJ1-2	CSARGWPGGKVGYTF	TGCAGTGCTAGAGGGTGGCCAGGGGGAAAAGTTGGCTACACCTTC
TRBV5-1	-	-	TRBJ1-2	CASSPGQDYGYTF	TGCGCCAGCAGCCCGGGACAAGACTATGGCTACACCTTC
TRBV5-1	-	TRBD2	TRBJ2-7	CASSPRTSGAYEQYF	TGCGCCAGCAGCCCCAGGACTAGCGGGGCCTACGAGCAGTACTTC
TRBV6-5	many	-	TRBJ2-7	CASSYSNGVAYEQYF	TGTGCCAGCAGTTACTCGAATGGGGTTGCCTACGAGCAGTACTTC
TRBV5-1	many	TRBD2	TRBJ2-7	CASRREGIYEQYF	TGCGCCAGCAGGCGGGAGGGGATTTACGAGCAGTACTTC
TRBV27	many	TRBD1	TRBJ1-6	CASTRMTGWNSPLHF	TGTGCCAGCACGAGGATGACAGGGTGGAATTCACCCCTCCACTTT
TRBV10-2	-	-	TRBJ2-2	CASLQGVGTGELFF	TGCGCCAGCCTACAAGGGGTGGGCACCGGGGAGCTGTTTTTT
TRBV7-3	many	-	TRBJ2-2	CASNRDRGELFF	TGTGCCTCCAACAGGGATCGCGGGGAGCTGTTTTTT
TRBV5-1	many	-	TRBJ2-1	CASSPGVGTPYNEQFF	TGCGCCAGCAGTCCTGGCGTGGGGACCCCCTACAATGAGCAGTTCTTC
TRBV10-3	once	TRBD2	TRBJ2-7	CAISDKTSGTYEQYF	TGTGCCATCAGTGATAAGACTAGCGGGACCTACGAGCAGTACTTC
TRBV27	many	TRBD2	TRBJ2-1	CASARGLAGFEQFF	TGTGCCAGCGCACGCGGACTAGCGGGGTTTGAGCAGTTCTTC
TRBV20-1	many	-	TRBJ1-1	CSANRDTNTEAFF	TGCAGTGCAAATCGGGACACGAACACTGAAGCTTTCTTT
TRBV20-1	many	TRBD2	TRBJ2-7	CSARGTSASYEQYF	TGCAGTGCTAGGGGGACTAGCGCCTCCTACGAGCAGTACTTC
TRBV5-6	-	-	TRBJ2-3	CDSSFSGGEDTQYF	TGTGACAGCAGCTTCAGTGGGGGTGAGGATACGCAGTATTTT
TRBV6-1	-	TRBD1	TRBJ1-2	CASRDQGAGGYTF	TGTGCCAGCAGAGATCAGGGGGCTGGAGGCTACACCTTC
TRBV7-8	many	TRBD2	TRBJ2-5	CASSQYTSDQETQYF	TGTGCCAGCAGCCAATATACTAGCGACCAAGAGACCCAGTACTTC
TRBV9	many	TRBD1	TRBJ2-1	CASSAGQGAHNEQFF	TGTGCCAGCAGCGCGGGACAGGGGGCACACAATGAGCAGTTCTTC
TRBV2	many	TRBD1	TRBJ2-7	CASSEAPGQGSQSYEQYF	TGTGCCAGCAGTGAAGCGCCTGGACAGGGGTCACAGTCCTACGAGCAGTACTTC
TRBV20-1	few	-	TRBJ2-1	CSASTGSSYNEQFF	TGCAGTGCTAGCACAGGGAGCTCCTACAATGAGCAGTTCTTC